Each of the 28 T cell receptor beta chains below was sequenced from the same sample in a study of T-cell memory formation after mild COVID-19. TCRdb itself ran the 5' RACE reads through MiXCR, one entry per CDR3 protein. The sample shows about 400,000 distinct CDR3 sequences, about a sixth of them seen only once. Specimen: PBMCs or a T cell subset sorted from them (not recorded which). Source of these receptors: a man between 18 and 35 years old who had mild COVID-19 (a few samples of this study predate the infection). Cell type and time point are not known.

The chain joins TRBV27 to TRBJ2-5; D might be TRBD1 (6 bases). This CDR3 has 15 residues. Germline V gene lookup returns CDR1 MNHEY and CDR2 SMNVEV (reference sequence). V was trimmed by 5 bases and J by 1 base, leaving 14 bases between them. The CDR3 nucleotides are TGTGCCAGCAGTATAGGGACAACTCTCCAAGAGACCCAGTACTTC. This codes for CASSIGTTLQETQYF.

There are a few counts of this clonotype. This sequence joins TRBV5-1 and TRBJ2-7; D is perhaps TRBD2 (5 bases). Trimming left V 2 bases short and J 7 bases short, with 10 bases between. Germline V gene lookup returns CDR1 SGHRS and CDR2 YFSETQ. The CDR3 totals 12 residues. The CDR3 protein is CASSFEGGEQYV. The CDR3 nucleotides read TGCGCCAGCAGCTTCGAAGGCGGGGAGCAGTACGTC.

V and J are TRBV4-3 and TRBJ2-5, with D perhaps TRBD2 (5 bases). CDR3 length: 14 amino acids. Germline-derived CDR1 and CDR2 are LGHNA and YSLEER. The ends were cut back, 3 bases at V and 1 base at J, with 9 bases in the middle. CDR3 loop: CASSQGAGQETQYF. In nucleotides, the CDR3 is TGCGCCAGCAGCCAGGGTGCGGGCCAAGAGACCCAGTACTTC.

The rearrangement uses TRBV18 and TRBJ1-1, with D possibly matching TRBD1 (6 bases). Trimming removed 4 bases from V and 4 bases from J, with 19 bases in between. This CDR3 is built from 16 residues. CDR1 and CDR2 from the germline V gene are KGHSH and LQKENI. CDR3: CASSLPGGRGSTEAFF. The CDR3 bases are TGTGCCAGCTCACTCCCCGGGGGGCGAGGTAGCACTGAAGCTTTCTTT.

The chain has TRBV9 and TRBJ2-7, with a possible D match to TRBD1 (5 bases). CDR3 length: 14 amino acids. Germline CDR1 is SGDLS and CDR2 is YYNGEE. The V gene lost 2 bases and the J gene lost 2 bases, with 11 bases spanning the gap. The CDR3 DNA sequence: TGTGCCAGCAGCGTCAGGGCCTCTACCTACGAGCAGTACTTC. Translating it yields CASSVRASTYEQYF.

V is TRBV25-1 and J is TRBJ2-5; 7 bases align to TRBD2. The V gene's germline CDR1 is MGHDK and CDR2 SYGVNS. The J segment lost 5 bases and the V segment lost 2 bases, leaving 5 bases of the junction unmatched. The CDR3 consists of 14 residues. The CDR3 spells CASSEGREEETQYF. Written as DNA, the CDR3 is TGTGCCAGCAGTGAAGGACGGGAGGAGGAGACCCAGTACTTC.

The J gene is TRBJ2-7, the V gene TRBV21-1; the table's D gene call, TRBD1, was not cross checked with the DNA. TRBV21-1 is designated a pseudogene. This CDR3 is 17 amino acids long. CDR3 region: CASSNTKCRGESYEQYV. The DNA of the CDR3 is TGTGCCAGCAGCAATACCAAATGCCGGGGAGAGTCCTACGAGCAGTACGTC.

The rearrangement uses TRBV20-1 and TRBJ1-6; no reliable D call. Germline V gene data show CDR1 as DFQATT and CDR2 as SNEGSKA (reference sequence). The ends were cut back, 3 bases at V and 9 bases at J, with 12 bases in the middle. The CDR3 contains 13 residues. The chain's CDR3 is CSASHKLSSPLHF. CDR3 DNA: TGCAGTGCTAGCCACAAGTTAAGTTCACCCCTCCACTTT.

This clonotype was picked up a small number of times. The chain joins TRBV20-1 to TRBJ2-1; D remains unclear. The ends were cut back, 1 base at V and 8 bases at J, with 9 bases in the middle. The CDR3 has 12 amino acids. In germline, CDR1 is DFQATT, CDR2 SNEGSKA (reference sequence). The CDR3 sequence: CSARARVYEQFF. CDR3 bases: TGCAGTGCTAGAGCACGGGTCTATGAGCAGTTCTTC.

This sequence joins TRBV2 and TRBJ2-3; TRBD1 matches at 7 bases. The junction had 7 bases not matched to a gene; V was cut back by 6 bases and J by 1 base. The CDR3 loop spans 15 amino acids. CDR1 is SNHLY and CDR2 is FYNNEI in the germline V gene. The CDR3: CASRFDRERTDTQYF. The CDR3 region has the DNA TGTGCCAGCAGATTTGACAGGGAACGCACAGATACGCAGTATTTT.

This clonotype was observed a few times. The rearrangement links TRBV7-9 to TRBJ1-4, with TRBD1 as a possible D gene (5 bases). Trimming took 1 base from V and 7 from J, leaving 10 bases between them. Germline CDR1 reads SEHNR; CDR2 reads FQNEAQ (reference sequence). This CDR3 comprises 14 residues. This CDR3 reads CASSLGSGLEKLFF. In DNA form, the CDR3 reads TGTGCCAGCAGCTTAGGGTCGGGGCTTGAAAAACTGTTTTTT.

This clonotype was observed at least ten times. The rearrangement uses TRBV19 and TRBJ2-2, with D unclear. The CDR3 has 14 amino acids. The germline V gene has CDR1 LNHDA and CDR2 SQIVND (reference sequence). V was shortened by 7 bases and J by 0 bases, with 9 bases between the two germline ends. This chain's CDR3 is CASKAGANTGELFF. As DNA, the CDR3 is TGTGCCAGTAAGGCAGGCGCGAACACCGGGGAGCTGTTTTTT.

This clonotype was found a few times. V usage is TRBV20-1 and J usage is TRBJ2-3, with D perhaps TRBD1 (5 bases). The V and J ends lost 6 bases and 5 bases respectively, with 9 bases between them. CDR1 and CDR2 from the germline V gene are DFQATT and SNEGSKA (reference sequence). CDR3 size: 11 residues. CDR3 DNA sequence: TGCAGTGCCGCCCAGGGAGATACGCAGTATTTT. It translates to CSAAQGDTQYF.

The chain employs TRBV10-3 and TRBJ2-7; D uncertain. The germline V and J ends were trimmed by 4 bases and 0 bases, with 4 bases remaining between them. The germline gives CDR1 ENHRY, CDR2 SYGVKD. The CDR3 has 12 amino acids. CDR3 coding DNA: TGTGCCATCAGTGGGAACTCCTACGAGCAGTACTTC. It encodes CAISGNSYEQYF.

This clonotype showed up just a few times. V usage is TRBV5-1 and J usage is TRBJ1-5; D remains ambiguous. V was cut by 6 bases and J by 2 bases, with 12 bases left in between. CDR1 and CDR2 (germline): SGHRS, YFSETQ. The CDR3 runs to 14 residues. CDR3 residues: CASKPDLGNQPQHF. CDR3 nucleotides: TGCGCCAGCAAACCAGATCTGGGCAATCAGCCCCAGCATTTT.

The chain employs TRBV6-2 or TRBV6-3 and TRBJ2-7; D gene ambiguous. Germline V CDR1 and CDR2: MNHEY, SVGEGT. There are 16 residues in the CDR3. V dropped 5 bases and J dropped 4 bases, with 21 bases sitting between them. CDR3 sequence: CASSRGGSSGGYEQYF. CDR3 nucleotides: TGTGCCAGCAGTCGCGGCGGCTCGTCAGGTGGGTACGAGCAGTACTTC.

This clonotype was observed a single time. This rearrangement joins TRBV10-2 to TRBJ2-2; D is ambiguous. This CDR3 region has 15 residues. The V gene lost 4 bases and the J gene lost 0 bases, with 9 bases spanning the gap. Germline V lookup: CDR1 WSHSY, CDR2 SAAADI. CDR3 sequence (DNA): TGCGCCAGCAGTGTATGGCCCGCGAACACCGGGGAGCTGTTTTTT. It codes for CASSVWPANTGELFF.

The rearrangement links TRBV6-6 to TRBJ2-1, with TRBD2 identical over 7 bases. The V gene's germline CDR1 is MNHNY and CDR2 SVGAGI (reference sequence). Losses at the gene ends were 4 bases for V and 8 bases for J; bases not matched to a gene: 8. The CDR3 contains 14 residues. Written as DNA, the CDR3 is TGTGCCAGCAGTTTGGGGGGGTGGCTCTATGAGCAGTTCTTC. It translates to CASSLGGWLYEQFF.

This clonotype has more than one count but fewer than ten. The chain has TRBV12-3 or TRBV12-4 and TRBJ2-5; 7 positions agree with TRBD1. V lost 5 bases and J lost 6; bases outside the gene matches: 12. The CDR3 length is 15 residues. The CDR3 DNA follows: TGTGCCAGCAGTATACACGGAACAGGGGAGAAGACCCAGTACTTC. Residues: CASSIHGTGEKTQYF.

Only a few counts were recorded for this clonotype. The chain carries TRBV12-3 or TRBV12-4 and TRBJ1-4, with D possibly being TRBD1 (5 bases). The CDR3 is 14 amino acids. Trimming removed 4 bases from V and 3 bases from J, with 9 bases in between. The CDR3, as DNA: TGTGCCAGCAGTTGGGACGGGGCTAATGAAAAACTGTTTTTT. Translation: CASSWDGANEKLFF.

This rearrangement joins TRBV7-8 to TRBJ2-3; 11 bases align to TRBD2. The germline V gene encodes CDR1 SGHVS and CDR2 FQNEAQ. The V gene end was trimmed by 5 bases and the J gene end by 4 bases; junction bases not matched to a gene: 8. This CDR3 comprises 16 residues. The CDR3 region has the DNA TGTGCCAGCAGCCGGCTAGCGGGGGGCCCCGCAGATACGCAGTATTTT. Protein: CASSRLAGGPADTQYF.

This chain joins TRBV12-3 or TRBV12-4 and TRBJ2-2; the D is unclear. There are 16 residues in the CDR3. Trimming removed 3 bases at V and 0 bases at J, with 11 bases between. Here the CDR3 reads CASSFGLPPNTGELFF. CDR3 bases: TGTGCCAGCAGTTTTGGCCTGCCCCCGAACACCGGGGAGCTGTTTTTT.

The chain recombines TRBV12-3 or TRBV12-4 with TRBJ2-1; no clear D. The germline V and J ends were trimmed by 6 bases and 1 base, with 10 bases remaining between them. The length of the CDR3 is 14 residues. DNA of the CDR3: TGTGCCAGCAGCAAAGGAGCGTCCTACAATGAGCAGTTCTTC. Protein: CASSKGASYNEQFF.

CDR3 in amino acids: CASSWTPSPEQFF. In DNA, the CDR3 is TGCGCCAGCAGCTGGACCCCCTCACCCGAGCAGTTCTTC. The gene calls are TRBV5-1 and TRBJ2-1, with D uncertain. This CDR3 comprises 13 residues. V was pared by 3 bases and J by 10 bases, with 14 bases between. The germline CDR1 and CDR2 sequences are SGHRS and YFSETQ.

This clonotype was counted ten times or more. This chain uses TRBV7-9 with TRBJ2-1; 7 nucleotides align to TRBD1. Germline V CDR1 and CDR2: SEHNR, FQNEAQ (reference sequence). With 4 bases clipped from V and 0 bases from J, the junction kept 6 bases outside the gene matches. This CDR3 has 16 residues. The CDR3 loop is CASSSTGTSSYNEQFF. DNA for the CDR3: TGTGCCAGCAGCTCGACAGGGACAAGCTCCTACAATGAGCAGTTCTTC. The full variable domain, rest sourced from reference TRBV7-9 and TRBJ2-1, is DTGVSQNPRHKITKRGQNVTFRCDPISEHNRLYWYRQTLGQGPEFLTYFQNEAQLEKSRLLSDRFSAERPKGSFSTLEIQRTEQGDSAMYLCASSSTGTSSYNEQFFGPGTRLTVL.

This chain joins TRBV19 and TRBJ2-1; possible D gene TRBD1, 6 bases. V dropped 9 bases and J dropped 2 bases, with 11 bases sitting between them. The germline V gene has CDR1 LNHDA and CDR2 SQIVND (reference sequence). The CDR3 sequence is 13 residues long. CDR3 amino acids: CASQGQPYNEQFF. CDR3 nucleotides: TGTGCCAGCCAGGGACAACCCTACAATGAGCAGTTCTTC.

This clonotype turned up a few times. The chain employs TRBV5-1 and TRBJ2-1; 8 positions match TRBD2. CDR3 length equals 15 residues. V was clipped by 0 bases and J by 4 bases; unmatched bases: 3. Per the germline V gene, CDR1 is SGHRS and CDR2 is YFSETQ. In nucleotides, the CDR3 is TGCGCCAGCAGCTTGGTTAGCGGGGTTTACAATGAGCAGTTCTTC. Translating it yields CASSLVSGVYNEQFF.

This clonotype occurred a few times. The genes are TRBV5-1 and TRBJ2-5; possible D gene TRBD2, 7 bases. CDR1 and CDR2 (germline): SGHRS, YFSETQ. V was pared by 0 bases and J by 4 bases, with 10 bases between. The CDR3 spans 14 residues. The CDR3 spells CASSLEGGRETQYF. The CDR3 bases are TGCGCCAGCAGCTTGGAGGGGGGGCGAGAGACCCAGTACTTC.